This T cell receptor (beta chain) originates from a study of blood T cell repertoires in COVID-19. Study-wide context: Collection of acute and convalescent COVID-19 samples took place in the United States, Italy and Spain.

Assay: immunoSEQ multiplex PCR; the TCRdb copy retains only in-frame clones and omits some. Here the sample spans approximately 190,000 clones, approximately 86% being singletons. Specimen: peripheral blood. This sequence was found in a man between 70 and 80 years old with active or convalescent COVID-19.

CDR3 protein: CASSYGWVGRPTEAFF. DNA of the CDR3: TGTGCCAGCAGTTACGGGTGGGTTGGGAGACCCACTGAAGCTTTCTTT. This chain connects TRBV6-2 or TRBV6-3 to TRBJ1-1, with D uncertain. The CDR3 covers 16 residues. V lost 2 bases and J 4 bases, leaving 17 bases between the germline ends. Germline lookup yields CDR1 MNHEY and CDR2 SVGEGT.